A single sample gave rise to the 18 T cell receptor beta chains below, sequenced in a study of shared clonotypes between healthy human individuals. Data came from immunoSEQ multiplex PCR; TCRdb stores just in-frame clones and leaves some out. The sample yields just over 2,000,000 clones, over 85% seen once. The sequenced material came from naive CD4+ T cells sorted from blood. This sample's subset: CD45RA+ positively selected. These TCRs come from a man between 18 and 29 years old in good health.

CDR3 loop: CATQMGGLNTEAFF. The CDR3 bases are TGTGCCACCCAAATGGGGGGATTGAACACTGAAGCTTTCTTT. The genes are TRBV19 and TRBJ1-1; tentatively, D is TRBD1 (5 bases). V dropped 10 bases and J dropped 0 bases, with 15 bases sitting between them. This CDR3 has 14 amino acids. Germline V gene lookup returns CDR1 LNHDA and CDR2 SQIVND (reference sequence).

On this clone: This sample also contains other DNA sequences that code for the same CDR3. J is TRBJ2-2 and V is TRBV10-3; D is undetermined. Germline CDR1 is ENHRY and CDR2 is SYGVKD. V was pared by 0 bases and J by 2 bases, with 4 bases between. The CDR3 is 14 amino acids. The CDR3 region is CAISESRNTGELFF. CDR3 DNA: TGTGCCATCAGTGAGTCGCGCAACACCGGGGAGCTGTTTTTT.

Comments on this clone: Different DNA sequences within this sample yield the same CDR3. J is TRBJ2-2 and V is TRBV5-1; TRBD1 matches at 7 bases. The ends lost 3 bases at V and 3 bases at J; junction bases unmatched: 2. From germline, CDR1 is SGHRS and CDR2 YFSETQ. The CDR3 is 14 amino acids. The CDR3 coding sequence is TGCGCCAGCAGCTCCGGACAGGACACCGGGGAGCTGTTTTTT. Amino acid sequence: CASSSGQDTGELFF. The whole variable domain, remainder taken from reference TRBV5-1 and TRBJ2-2, is KAGVTQTPRYLIKTRGQQVTLSCSPISGHRSVSWYQQTPGQGLQFLFEYFSETQRNKGNFPGRFSGRQFSNSRSEMNVSTLELGDSALYLCASSSGQDTGELFFGEGSRLTVL.

V usage is TRBV18 and J usage is TRBJ1-1, with 7 bases fitting TRBD1. Germline loops: CDR1 KGHSH, CDR2 LQKENI. The CDR3 has 15 residues. Trimming took 1 base from V and 3 from J; bases not matched to a gene: 5. CDR3 region: CASSPQTGPDTEAFF. The CDR3 DNA follows: TGTGCCAGCTCACCACAGACAGGGCCGGACACTGAAGCTTTCTTT. Supplemented by reference TRBV18 and TRBJ1-1, the full variable domain reads NAGVMQNPRHLVRRRGQEARLRCSPMKGHSHVYWYRQLPEEGLKFMVYLQKENIIDESGMPKERFSAEFPKEGPSILRIQQVVRGDSAAYFCASSPQTGPDTEAFFGQGTRLTVV.

The rearrangement joins TRBV6-6 to TRBJ2-7, with 9 bases matching TRBD1. Germline lookup yields CDR1 MNHNY and CDR2 SVGAGI (reference sequence). V shed 6 bases, J shed 5 bases, and the junction held 8 bases outside the gene matches. The CDR3 loop spans 14 amino acids. The CDR3 DNA follows: TGTGCCAGCAGCATCCCGGGACAGGGAAACGAGCAGTACTTC. Protein product: CASSIPGQGNEQYF.

V gene TRBV5-4 combines with J gene TRBJ2-3; maybe TRBD2 (5 bases). Trimming took off 3 bases at V and 2 bases at J, with 10 bases between the two ends. CDR1 and CDR2 (germline): SGHNT, YYREEE (reference sequence). There are 14 residues in the CDR3. CDR3 in amino acids: CASSWGDPTDTQYF. CDR3 coding DNA: TGTGCCAGCAGCTGGGGAGATCCCACAGATACGCAGTATTTT.

V is TRBV7-9 and J is TRBJ2-2, with a possible D match to TRBD2 (5 bases). Germline assignment: CDR1 SEHNR and CDR2 FQNEAQ (reference sequence). V was cut by 5 bases and J by 6 bases, with 10 bases left in between. The CDR3 consists of 13 residues. In nucleotides, the CDR3 is TGTGCCAGCAGCCGTTCGAGGGCCGGGGAGCTGTTTTTT. This gives the protein CASSRSRAGELFF. Complete variable domain (other parts from reference TRBV7-9 and TRBJ2-2): DTGVSQNPRHKITKRGQNVTFRCDPISEHNRLYWYRQTLGQGPEFLTYFQNEAQLEKSRLLSDRFSAERPKGSFSTLEIQRTEQGDSAMYLCASSRSRAGELFFGEGSRLTVL.

This chain uses TRBV11-2 with TRBJ2-5; D perhaps matches TRBD1 (5 bases). The V gene's germline CDR1 is SGHAT and CDR2 FQNNGV. CDR3 length: 14 residues. Between the trimmed V and J ends, which lost 3 bases and 1 base, there was a span of 9 bases. CDR3 sequence (DNA): TGTGCCAGCAGCTTTGGGGCAATCCAAGAGACCCAGTACTTC. Its translation: CASSFGAIQETQYF.

The chain uses TRBV2 and TRBJ2-7; D is uncertain. CDR3 length equals 11 residues. The germline V gene encodes CDR1 SNHLY and CDR2 FYNNEI. V lost 8 bases and J 3 bases, leaving 8 bases between the germline ends. The CDR3 region is CASQQSYEQYF. The CDR3 nucleotides are TGTGCCAGCCAGCAAAGCTACGAGCAGTACTTC.

The V gene is TRBV29-1, the J gene TRBJ2-7; TRBD1 might be the D (6 bases). V was pared by 2 bases and J by 0 bases, with 8 bases between. Germline V gene data show CDR1 as SQVTM and CDR2 as ANQGSEA. The CDR3 extends over 13 amino acids. As DNA, the CDR3 is TGCAGCGTTGAACAGGGGACCTCCTACGAGCAGTACTTC. It specifies CSVEQGTSYEQYF.

This clone was seen once. This chain joins TRBV10-3 and TRBJ2-1; unclear D gene. Trimming shortened V by 5 bases and J by 5 bases, and 10 bases separated the two germline ends. The CDR3 consists of 13 residues. Germline V CDR1 and CDR2: ENHRY, SYGVKD. CDR3 residues: CAISSDINNEQFF. CDR3 bases: TGTGCCATCAGTTCCGACATTAACAATGAGCAGTTCTTC.

As for this clone: The same CDR3 arises from other DNA sequences in this sample as well. The chain carries TRBV6-5 and TRBJ2-7, with D possibly called TRBD1 or TRBD2 (5 bases each). Germline-derived CDR1 and CDR2 are MNHEY and SVGAGI. The germline V and J ends were trimmed by 0 bases and 1 base, with 7 bases remaining between them. The CDR3 has 14 residues. The CDR3 coding sequence is TGTGCCAGCAGTTACTCCGGGACGTCCTACGAGCAGTACTTC. Amino acids: CASSYSGTSYEQYF.

J is TRBJ2-2 and V is TRBV9; D is uncertain. CDR1 is SGDLS, CDR2 YYNGEE, per germline. The CDR3 has 15 amino acids. The V gene lost 0 bases and the J gene lost 6 bases, with 12 bases spanning the gap. CDR3 in DNA: TGTGCCAGCAGCGTAGTTACCATTCCACCCGGGGAGCTGTTTTTT. This sequence encodes CASSVVTIPPGELFF.

V usage is TRBV5-6 and J usage is TRBJ1-2, with a possible D match to TRBD1 (6 bases). V dropped 3 bases and J dropped 2 bases, with 11 bases sitting between them. This CDR3 has 14 amino acids. CDR1 is SGHDT, CDR2 YYEEEE, per germline. The CDR3 is CASSSQGRNYGYTF. CDR3 coding DNA: TGTGCCAGCAGCTCCCAGGGGCGAAACTATGGCTACACCTTC.

The chain links TRBV7-8 to TRBJ2-5, with TRBD2 matching 9 bases. The CDR3 consists of 16 residues. The J segment lost 5 bases and the V segment lost 2 bases, leaving 9 bases of the junction unmatched. The germline V gene has CDR1 SGHVS and CDR2 FQNEAQ. CDR3 protein: CASSLSGGGAEETQYF. The CDR3 nucleotides are TGTGCCAGCAGCTTATCCGGCGGGGGGGCCGAGGAGACCCAGTACTTC.

V and J are TRBV6-5 and TRBJ2-7; TRBD1 agrees at 10 bases. After removal of 0 bases from V and 5 bases from J, the junction contained 7 bases not matched to a gene. The CDR3 is 16 residues long. CDR1 and CDR2 (germline): MNHEY, SVGAGI. This CDR3 is CASSYSFATGGHEQYF. As DNA, the CDR3 is TGTGCCAGCAGTTACTCGTTCGCGACAGGGGGCCACGAGCAGTACTTC.

The J gene is TRBJ1-1, the V gene TRBV5-4; TRBD1 matches at 8 bases. Germline-derived CDR1 and CDR2 are SGHNT and YYREEE (reference sequence). CDR3 length equals 15 residues. With 5 bases clipped from V and 1 base from J, the junction kept 7 bases outside the gene matches. The CDR3 here is CASRPADRANTEAFF. The CDR3 region has the DNA TGTGCCAGCAGACCCGCGGACAGGGCGAACACTGAAGCTTTCTTT.

The chain recombines TRBV6-5 with TRBJ1-1; 12 nucleotides agree with TRBD1. CDR1 and CDR2 from the germline V gene are MNHEY and SVGAGI. V was clipped by 1 base and J by 5 bases; unmatched bases: 5. This CDR3 comprises 16 residues. The CDR3 DNA sequence: TGTGCCAGCAGTTACTTGGGACAGGGGGCGACGACTGAAGCTTTCTTT. It encodes CASSYLGQGATTEAFF.